This entry is about one TCR beta chain. The gene names given are mouse names. The CDR3 end falls 4 residues outside the read, so it is completed with the germline J gene. This sample's time point: mouse skin 3 weeks after grafting. Germline CDR1 and CDR2: GKSSPN and SITVG. CDR3 length: 16 residues. These data originate in a study of CD8+ T cells in alopecia areata. Extracted RNA was reverse transcribed into cDNA, the sequencing template. Clones were read by immunoSEQ multiplex PCR, and TCRdb kept only the in-frame ones, dropping some. This sample comprises about 3,000 clones, none seen once only. The sample was skin, taken at week 3. This sequence originates from a C3H/HeJ mouse with alopecia areata. MHC haplotype of the mouse line: H2-k. V and J are TRBV31 and TRBJ2-5; 10 nucleotides align to TRBD2. This chain's CDR3 is CAWSLYAGTGEDTQYF. The sequenced part of the CDR3 DNA is TGTGCCTGGAGTCTATACGCCGGGACTGGGGAAGAC.